The sequence of this TCR beta chain was determined in a study of blood T cell repertoires in COVID-19. Study as a whole: From the United States, Italy and Spain came samples of acute and convalescent COVID-19. Sample material is recorded as cDNA or gDNA derived from T cells, B-cell-depleted T cells, or PBMCs.

Trimming stripped 9 bases from V and 3 bases from J, with 14 bases between. The CDR3 length is 13 residues. Original data processing: For nucleated cells, counts were estimated from reference gene primer amplification. Some clones are missing from TCRdb's copy, which holds only in-frame ones; the method was immunoSEQ multiplex PCR. The V and J calls and clone size were taken over from that table, and D and trimming were inferred from the DNA. The table lists approximately 150,000 clones, around nine tenths of them singletons. This clonotype originated in a woman aged 50 to 65 with active or convalescent COVID-19. The chain uses TRBV12-3 or TRBV12-4 and TRBJ1-2; weak D call: TRBD1 (6 bases). Sequencing was done on a sample of peripheral blood. The CDR3, as DNA: TGTGCCAGTACCAGGGGCATTGACTATGGCTACACCTTC. Amino acid sequence: CASTRGIDYGYTF.